Below, one T cell receptor beta chain is given with its context. Germline CDR1 reads MDHEN; CDR2 reads SYDVKM. The CDR3 length is 13 residues. Trimming removed 7 bases from V and 6 bases from J; junction bases left unmatched: 8. The data were taken from a study of blood T cell repertoires in COVID-19. In the study overall: In each case, the material was cDNA or gDNA derived from T cells, B-cell-depleted T cells, or PBMCs.

The data were produced by immunoSEQ multiplex PCR, yet TCRdb's version contains in-frame clones alone and is incomplete. The sample has about 130,000 clones, roughly 90% seen once; the top ten hold about 2%. V usage is TRBV28 and J usage is TRBJ1-1; 7 positions agree with TRBD1. The sequence came from a man in his sixties or seventies with active COVID-19. What was sequenced was peripheral blood. The CDR3 DNA follows: TGTGCCAGCACCCAGGGGGGTCTCGCTGAAGCTTTCTTT. This gives the protein CASTQGGLAEAFF. Complete variable domain (other parts from reference TRBV28 and TRBJ1-1): DVKVTQSSRYLVKRTGEKVFLECVQDMDHENMFWYRQDPGLGLRLIYFSYDVKMKEKGDIPEGYSVSREKKERFSLILESASTNQTSMYLCASTQGGLAEAFFGQGTRLTVV.